Included here is one TCR beta chain sequence, with context. TCRdb's copy holds only in-frame clones and misses some; the assay was immunoSEQ multiplex PCR. The data show 500,000 to 850,000 clones, around 87% seen once. This sample was taken from a study of shared T cell receptors in the human thymus. These records were also assigned to another study, of human thymus T cells. From that report: Corrective heart surgery yielded the resections from which the thymus tissue came. There appeared to be biased usage of V and J genes in thymic and blood repertoires.

The sequenced sample consisted of thymocytes. The sequence derives from a boy in the first two years of life with a congenital heart defect.

The CDR3 DNA is TGTGCCTGGGTGGTAAGGACAGGGACTTTGGAGACCCAGTACTTC. Translated, it gives CAWVVRTGTLETQYF. This chain joins TRBV30 and TRBJ2-5, with 8 nucleotides matching TRBD1. The CDR3 loop spans 15 amino acids. Germline CDR1 GTSNPN, CDR2 SVGIG (reference sequence). V was pared by 5 bases and J by 5 bases, with 13 bases of the junction left unmatched.